This TCR beta chain was found in a study of response to subunit inactivated influenza vaccine. This clonotype occurred a few times. Via MiXCR, TCRdb re-called the RT-PCR reads, giving one row per CDR3 protein. There are some 550,000 distinct CDR3 sequences in the sample; approximately 20% occur only once, and 2.5% to 3.5% lies in the top ten. The V gene lost 2 bases and the J gene lost 2 bases, with 23 bases spanning the gap. There are 19 residues in the CDR3. Germline V gene data show CDR1 as MNHEY and CDR2 as SVGEGT. The same specimen was also included in a second study, on T cells expressing NK-cell markers. As that report states: For TCR beta, cDNA was produced by 5'RACE template switching with UMIs. From sorted CD3+CD56+NKG2C+, CD3+CD56+NKG2C- and CD3+CD56-NKG2C+ T cells came the TCR beta repertoires. These clonotypes, the leaders elsewhere, also led the CD3+CD56-NKG2C+ fraction in a few donors. Unclear, still, was the HCMV specificity of the expanded NKG2C+ T cell clones.

The TCR comes from a man in his forties or fifties who received an inactivated influenza vaccine. The chain links TRBV6-2 or TRBV6-3 to TRBJ2-3; no reliable D call. The sequenced sample was CD4+ T cells sorted from PBMCs, obtained 11 to 12 days after vaccination. In DNA, the CDR3 is TGTGCCAGCAGTTACCGACGGACGCGCTCACTTATCGACACAGATACGCAGTATTTT. Protein product: CASSYRRTRSLIDTDTQYF.